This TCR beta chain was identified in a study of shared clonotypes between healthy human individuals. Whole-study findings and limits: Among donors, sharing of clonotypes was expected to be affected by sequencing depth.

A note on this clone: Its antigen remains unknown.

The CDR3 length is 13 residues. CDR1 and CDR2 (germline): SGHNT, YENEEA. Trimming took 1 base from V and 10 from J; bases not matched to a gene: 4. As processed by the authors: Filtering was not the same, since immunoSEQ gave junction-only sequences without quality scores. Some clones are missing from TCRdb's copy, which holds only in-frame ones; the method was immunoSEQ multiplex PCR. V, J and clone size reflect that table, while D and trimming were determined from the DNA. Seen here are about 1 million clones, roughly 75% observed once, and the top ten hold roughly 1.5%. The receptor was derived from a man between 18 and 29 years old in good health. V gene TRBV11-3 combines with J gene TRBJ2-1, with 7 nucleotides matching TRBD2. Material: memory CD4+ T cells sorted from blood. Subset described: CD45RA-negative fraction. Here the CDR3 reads CASSLGEGFEQFF. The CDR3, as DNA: TGTGCCAGCAGCTTAGGGGAGGGGTTCGAGCAGTTCTTC. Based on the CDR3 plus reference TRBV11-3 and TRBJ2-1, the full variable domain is EAGVVQSPRYKIIEKKQPVAFWCNPISGHNTLYWYLQNLGQGPELLIRYENEEAVDDSQLPKDRFSAERLKGVDSTLKIQPAELGDSAVYLCASSLGEGFEQFFGPGTRLTVL.